The clone carrying this T cell receptor beta chain was recorded many times. As yet, its antigen is unknown. Employing constant-segment primers, 5'RACE generated TCR alpha and TCR beta cDNA libraries bearing sample barcodes and UMIs. MiXCR was run by TCRdb on the 5' RACE reads, yielding one entry per CDR3 protein. The sample comprises some 290,000 distinct CDR3 sequences, 16% of which are singletons, and approximately 23% rests with the top ten. This specimen belongs to a study of T-cell memory formation after mild COVID-19. The study's findings and limits: Researchers report contracting CD4+ clones mostly in CM and EM, with CD8+ clones in EMRA.

The CDR3 has 13 amino acids. Trimming took off 5 bases at V and 5 bases at J, with 11 bases between the two ends. Germline V gene lookup returns CDR1 SGHTA and CDR2 FQGNSA. The source is a man younger than 35 who had mild COVID-19 (a few samples of this study predate the infection). Cell type and time point are not known. The specimen was PBMCs or a T cell subset sorted from them (not recorded which). This chain uses TRBV7-2 with TRBJ2-3; D remains ambiguous. The CDR3 DNA follows: TGTGCCAGCAGCACCCGTCCCCAAGATACGCAGTATTTT. Translating it yields CASSTRPQDTQYF.